Each of the 32 T cell receptor beta chains below was sequenced from the same sample in a study of T cells after yellow fever vaccination. TCRdb redid the calling of the 5' RACE reads with MiXCR, one entry per CDR3 protein. The profile covers some 240,000 distinct CDR3 sequences, with more than 3% appearing a single time and about 3% taken by the ten largest. The material was CD4+ T cells sorted from PBMCs, obtained 10 days after the yellow fever booster vaccination. The receptors come from a man between 18 and 29 years old who received the YFV17D yellow fever vaccine.

The rearrangement uses TRBV20-1 and TRBJ2-6; 8 bases are shared with TRBD1. The CDR3 is made up of 15 amino acids. Germline values: CDR1 DFQATT, CDR2 SNEGSKA (reference sequence). Trimming removed 2 bases from V and 3 bases from J; junction bases left unmatched: 3. The CDR3 sequence: CSARTGGDGANVLTF. For the CDR3, the DNA is TGCAGTGCTAGAACAGGGGGAGATGGGGCCAACGTCCTGACTTTC.

This clonotype was detected ten times or more. The V and J genes are TRBV30 and TRBJ1-5; no firm D call. Germline V gene sequence: CDR1 GTSNPN, CDR2 SVGIG (reference sequence). The CDR3 runs to 12 residues. Trimming took off 2 bases at V and 9 bases at J, with 11 bases between the two ends. The chain's CDR3 is CAWSPDFGPQHF. CDR3 DNA sequence: TGTGCCTGGAGTCCGGATTTCGGGCCCCAGCATTTT.

This clonotype was seen ten or more times. The rearrangement uses TRBV18 and TRBJ1-3; D is unclear. The CDR3 is 13 residues long. Trimming took 2 bases from V and 4 from J, leaving 6 bases between them. The germline V gene has CDR1 KGHSH and CDR2 LQKENI. CDR3 coding DNA: TGTGCCAGCTCACCAGGGGAAGGAAACACCATATATTTT. Amino acid sequence: CASSPGEGNTIYF.

In its sample, this clonotype was seen a few times. The rearrangement joins TRBV4-3 to TRBJ1-1; TRBD1 might be the D (6 bases). V was cut by 4 bases and J by 7 bases, with 16 bases left in between. Germline CDR1 LGHNA, CDR2 YSLEER. The CDR3 runs to 14 residues. CDR3 coding DNA: TGCGCCAGCAGCCTCACTCAGACAGGACGTGAAGCTTTCTTT. Translated: CASSLTQTGREAFF.

This clonotype was detected a few times. J is TRBJ2-5 and V is TRBV11-2; either TRBD1 or TRBD2 may fit D (5 bases each). The germline CDR1 and CDR2 sequences are SGHAT and FQNNGV. Trimming removed 0 bases at V and 5 bases at J, with 10 bases between. CDR3 length equals 14 residues. CDR3 nucleotides: TGTGCCAGCAGCTTAGAATGGGGGATCGAGACCCAGTACTTC. Translation: CASSLEWGIETQYF.

This clonotype was seen more than once but under ten times. The chain combines TRBV24-1 with TRBJ2-6, with a tentative D call TRBD1 (6 bases). Germline loops: CDR1 KGHDR, CDR2 SFDVKD. The CDR3 runs to 15 residues. Trimming left V 10 bases short and J 0 bases short, with 12 bases between. The CDR3 DNA sequence: TGTGCCACAGCACACAGGGCCTCTGGGGCCAACGTCCTGACTTTC. Its protein product is CATAHRASGANVLTF.

The chain combines TRBV7-2 with TRBJ2-3; 7 bases are a match to TRBD1. The CDR3 totals 15 residues. Germline V CDR1 and CDR2: SGHTA, FQGNSA. V lost 7 bases, J lost 3 bases, and 10 bases stayed unmatched. Here the CDR3 reads CASNRGGQATDTQYF. CDR3 DNA sequence: TGTGCCAGCAACAGGGGCGGCCAGGCGACAGATACGCAGTATTTT.

This clonotype showed up just a few times. This rearrangement joins TRBV12-3 or TRBV12-4 to TRBJ2-5, with D possibly called TRBD1 or TRBD2 (5 bases each). The CDR3 runs 14 residues. Between the trimmed V and J ends, which lost 7 bases and 7 bases, there was a span of 19 bases. The CDR3 here is CASTPGTAPGTQYF. As DNA, the CDR3 is TGTGCCAGCACCCCCGGGACCGCCCCGGGGACCCAGTACTTC.

Ten or more counts support this clonotype. This chain links TRBV12-3 or TRBV12-4 with TRBJ2-5; D may be TRBD2 (7 bases). There are 14 residues in the CDR3. V gave up 6 bases and J gave up 4 bases, with 15 bases separating them. CDR3 in amino acids: CASSLEGGRETQYF. DNA of the CDR3: TGTGCCAGCAGCCTAGAGGGGGGGAGAGAGACCCAGTACTTC.

This clonotype was seen only a few times. This sequence joins TRBV5-6 and TRBJ1-6; 7 positions agree with TRBD1. The V segment lost 0 bases and the J segment 2 bases; nucleotides outside the gene matches: 8. Germline CDR1 is SGHDT and CDR2 is YYEEEE. The CDR3 contains 18 residues. Here the CDR3 reads CASSLGRVGQAYNSPLHF. In DNA, the CDR3 is TGTGCCAGCAGCTTGGGGAGGGTTGGACAGGCCTATAATTCACCCCTCCACTTT.

In its sample, this clonotype was seen a few times. The genes are TRBV29-1 and TRBJ1-1, with TRBD1 identical over 7 bases. The V segment lost 6 bases and the J segment 10 bases; nucleotides outside the gene matches: 11. This CDR3 comprises 12 residues. The germline gives CDR1 SQVTM, CDR2 ANQGSEA. The CDR3 DNA follows: TGCAGCGTACTACCTTTTCAGGGGGGAGCTTTCTTT. This codes for CSVLPFQGGAFF.

This chain uses TRBV20-1 with TRBJ1-1, with a possible D match to TRBD1 (6 bases). Per the germline V gene, CDR1 is DFQATT and CDR2 is SNEGSKA (reference sequence). Trimming shortened V by 3 bases and J by 11 bases, and 22 bases separated the two germline ends. This CDR3 contains 14 residues. CDR3 in DNA: TGCAGTGCTAGTCGGACTCTCAAGACAGGAGGGGCTTTCTTT. Translation: CSASRTLKTGGAFF.

The chain joins TRBV11-3 to TRBJ2-3, with TRBD2 matching 9 bases. Losses at the gene ends were 5 bases for V and 1 base for J; bases not matched to a gene: 10. In germline, CDR1 is SGHNT, CDR2 YENEEA. The CDR3 is 17 residues long. The CDR3, as DNA: TGTGCCAGCAGCCTCAACCGGGCTAGCGGGGGCACAGATACGCAGTATTTT. This codes for CASSLNRASGGTDTQYF.

J is TRBJ2-2 and V is TRBV12-3 or TRBV12-4, with 7 bases lining up with TRBD2. The V gene end was trimmed by 7 bases and the J gene end by 7 bases; junction bases not matched to a gene: 6. This CDR3 spans 13 amino acids. The chain's CDR3 is CASTLIAGGELFF. The CDR3 DNA reads TGTGCCAGCACCCTCATAGCGGGCGGGGAGCTGTTTTTT.

At least ten counts were recorded for this clonotype. This rearrangement joins TRBV3-1 to TRBJ2-7; 8 bases match TRBD2. This CDR3 is 14 amino acids long. With 5 bases clipped from V and 7 bases from J, the junction kept 10 bases outside the gene matches. Germline assignment: CDR1 LGHDT and CDR2 YNNKEL (reference sequence). The CDR3 sequence: CASSLRGGRREQYF. The CDR3 nucleotides read TGTGCCAGCAGCTTACGGGGGGGCCGGAGGGAGCAGTACTTC.

There are many counts of this clonotype. This chain links TRBV28 with TRBJ2-5, with D possibly matching TRBD1 (6 bases). The CDR3 has 15 residues. Looked up from germline, CDR1 is MDHEN and CDR2 is SYDVKM. V was shortened by 2 bases and J by 5 bases, with 15 bases between the two germline ends. The CDR3 DNA reads as TGTGCCAGCAGTTTAGCAGGGGTGGGTGATGAGACCCAGTACTTC. Translated: CASSLAGVGDETQYF. The variable domain in full, completed from reference TRBV28 and TRBJ2-5, reads DVKVTQSSRYLVKRTGEKVFLECVQDMDHENMFWYRQDPGLGLRLIYFSYDVKMKEKGDIPEGYSVSREKKERFSLILESASTNQTSMYLCASSLAGVGDETQYFGPGTRLLVL.

This clonotype was seen repeatedly, ten times or more. This sequence joins TRBV5-1 and TRBJ2-7; no firm D call. CDR3 length: 15 amino acids. The germline CDR1 and CDR2 sequences are SGHRS and YFSETQ. The V end was cut by 0 bases, the J end by 1 base, with 11 bases between. CDR3 DNA: TGCGCCAGCAGCTTGGCCGACTTCGAGTCCTACGAGCAGTACGTC. Protein: CASSLADFESYEQYV.

This clonotype was found a few times. The genes are TRBV20-1 and TRBJ2-3; a weak D match, TRBD2 (6 bases). The CDR3 spans 14 residues. Germline values: CDR1 DFQATT, CDR2 SNEGSKA (reference sequence). With 6 bases removed from V and 0 bases from J, the gap between germline ends came to 13 bases. CDR3 residues: CSAKGLLSTDTQYF. CDR3 sequence (DNA): TGCAGTGCCAAGGGACTTCTAAGCACAGATACGCAGTATTTT.

A few counts support this clonotype. The chain has TRBV29-1 and TRBJ1-4; 7 bases line up with TRBD1. Germline CDR1 is SQVTM and CDR2 is ANQGSEA. With 7 bases clipped from V and 13 bases from J, the junction kept 12 bases outside the gene matches. The CDR3 totals 12 residues. CDR3: CSGTTGAEGLFF. The CDR3 nucleotides read TGCAGCGGAACAACAGGGGCGGAGGGACTGTTTTTT.

This clonotype was found a few times. The chain is built from TRBV7-2 and TRBJ2-7; the D is unclear. Trimming stripped 7 bases from V and 3 bases from J, with 7 bases between. CDR3 length equals 11 residues. Germline CDR1 is SGHTA and CDR2 is FQGNSA. The CDR3 DNA reads TGTGCCAGCAAGGGAAGCTACGAGCAGTACTTC. Its protein product is CASKGSYEQYF.

The CDR3 coding sequence is TGTGCCAGCAGCCAAGGACTAGCGGGGGCGTACGAGCAGTACTTC. This encodes CASSQGLAGAYEQYF. This chain joins TRBV4-2 and TRBJ2-7, with 12 bases aligning to TRBD2. Germline-derived CDR1 and CDR2 are LGHNA and YNFKEQ. With V trimmed by 1 base and J by 4 bases, 2 bases remained unmatched. The CDR3 loop spans 15 amino acids.

V gene TRBV20-1 combines with J gene TRBJ1-5; no clear D. The germline CDR1 and CDR2 sequences are DFQATT and SNEGSKA (reference sequence). The CDR3 is 14 amino acids. Trimming stripped 5 bases from V and 0 bases from J, with 11 bases between. This chain's CDR3 is CSAYDTYSNQPQHF. CDR3 DNA: TGCAGTGCTTATGACACATATAGCAATCAGCCCCAGCATTTT.

The chain recombines TRBV7-3 with TRBJ2-1, with D perhaps TRBD2 (5 bases). CDR3 size: 15 residues. V lost 5 bases and J 0 bases, leaving 11 bases between the germline ends. Germline CDR1 SGHTA, CDR2 FQGTGA. Here the CDR3 reads CASSPQRSSYNEQFF. CDR3 sequence (DNA): TGTGCCAGCAGCCCCCAGCGGAGCTCCTACAATGAGCAGTTCTTC.

This clonotype was counted at least ten times. The chain is built from TRBV27 and TRBJ1-2; D uncertain. Germline CDR1 reads MNHEY; CDR2 reads SMNVEV (reference sequence). Trimming took off 5 bases at V and 8 bases at J, with 18 bases between the two ends. The CDR3 length is 14 residues. CDR3 in DNA: TGTGCCAGCAGTCGCTCCACCACCGCGGGGGGCTACACCTTC. This translates into CASSRSTTAGGYTF.

This clonotype was seen at least ten times. This rearrangement joins TRBV5-1 to TRBJ2-5, with a possible D match to TRBD1 (5 bases). The CDR3 is 16 amino acids. Trimming took 4 bases from V and 0 from J, leaving 16 bases between them. Per germline, CDR1 SGHRS and CDR2 YFSETQ. DNA of the CDR3: TGCGCCAGCAGCATCGCTCGACAGTCCAACCAAGAGACCCAGTACTTC. This codes for CASSIARQSNQETQYF.

This clonotype was found many times. This rearrangement joins TRBV12-3 or TRBV12-4 to TRBJ1-3; 7 bases line up with TRBD1. Unmatched junction bases numbered 10, after V lost 5 bases and J lost 9 bases. This CDR3 has 14 residues. DNA of the CDR3: TGTGCCAGCAGTCCTACGACAGGGTCGGGCACCATATATTTT. It specifies CASSPTTGSGTIYF.

The chain carries TRBV5-1 and TRBJ1-3; D uncertain. There are 14 residues in the CDR3. Germline CDR1 is SGHRS and CDR2 is YFSETQ. Deletions cut 0 bases from V and 2 bases from J, with 6 bases between. CDR3 nucleotide sequence: TGCGCCAGCAGCTTGGCCCCGCCTGGAAACACCATATATTTT. Translation gives CASSLAPPGNTIYF. Based on the CDR3 plus reference TRBV5-1 and TRBJ1-3, the full variable domain is KAGVTQTPRYLIKTRGQQVTLSCSPISGHRSVSWYQQTPGQGLQFLFEYFSETQRNKGNFPGRFSGRQFSNSRSEMNVSTLELGDSALYLCASSLAPPGNTIYFGEGSWLTVV.

At least ten counts were recorded for this clonotype. The chain couples TRBV5-1 to TRBJ2-7; either TRBD1 or TRBD2 may supply D (5 bases each). Germline CDR1 reads SGHRS; CDR2 reads YFSETQ. This CDR3 is 14 amino acids long. Trimming stripped 5 bases from V and 4 bases from J, with 16 bases between. CDR3 nucleotides: TGCGCCAGCAGTACCGGGACGGTCCTTTACGAGCAGTACTTC. Residues: CASSTGTVLYEQYF.

This clonotype was detected ten times or more. V usage is TRBV5-4 and J usage is TRBJ1-4; D is undetermined. The length of the CDR3 is 14 residues. V lost 5 bases and J lost 0, with 8 bases in between. Germline V gene sequence: CDR1 SGHNT, CDR2 YYREEE (reference sequence). For the CDR3, the DNA is TGTGCCAGCAGTATTCGAGCAACTAATGAAAAACTGTTTTTT. Amino acids: CASSIRATNEKLFF.

In this sample, this clonotype turned up many times. The V gene is TRBV12-3 or TRBV12-4, the J gene TRBJ1-4; D gene unclear. CDR3 size: 14 residues. V lost 5 bases to trimming and J lost 8 bases, with 15 bases between them. CDR3 loop: CASSRMGSIEKLFF. The DNA for the CDR3 is TGTGCCAGCAGTAGGATGGGCTCAATAGAAAAACTGTTTTTT.

This clonotype occurred many times. This CDR3 reads CASSYRYGVRSTNEKLFF. The DNA of the CDR3 is TGTGCCAGCAGTTACCGGTACGGGGTACGGTCAACTAATGAAAAACTGTTTTTT. This sequence joins TRBV6-5 and TRBJ1-4; D is uncertain. CDR3 length: 18 residues. The V and J ends lost 2 bases and 0 bases respectively, with 16 bases between them. Germline V CDR1 and CDR2: MNHEY, SVGAGI.

The genes are TRBV7-2 and TRBJ2-7; D gene ambiguous. Trimming stripped 1 base from V and 0 bases from J, with 7 bases between. Germline values: CDR1 SGHTA, CDR2 FQGNSA. The length of the CDR3 is 14 residues. The CDR3 DNA reads TGTGCCAGCAGCTTAGAACGGATCTCCTACGAGCAGTACTTC. Residues: CASSLERISYEQYF.